The clone carrying this T cell receptor (beta chain) showed up just once. Its antigen is not known. These data are taken from a study of immune cell composition in non-small cell lung cancer. Background on the study: Most cases were lung adenocarcinoma or squamous cell carcinoma. Study findings and constraints: TIL tumour reactivity correlated with maximal tumour-associated clone frequency in adenocarcinoma.

In germline, CDR1 is KGHSH, CDR2 LQKENI. V was pared by 3 bases and J by 7 bases, with 7 bases of the junction left unmatched. The CDR3 runs to 14 residues. Normal lung was taken at the farthest possible site, at least 3 cm from tumour. Frozen unsorted single-cell suspensions supplied the genomic DNA. The data were produced by immunoSEQ multiplex PCR, yet TCRdb's version contains in-frame clones alone and is incomplete. The data show 3,000 to 3,500 clones, roughly 70% seen once. Source material: non-adjacent lung tissue. This chain uses TRBV18 with TRBJ1-1; TRBD1 agrees at 8 bases. This sequence was found in a human donor with non-small cell lung cancer. The CDR3 nucleotides are TGTGCCAGCTCACCGCGACAGGGGTTAGGTGAAGCTTTCTTT. Encoded protein: CASSPRQGLGEAFF.